There are a few counts of the clone carrying this T cell receptor beta chain. Its matching antigen is unknown. PCR primers comprised 60 Vbeta and 13 Jbeta primers. In the original processing: In a later analysis, the count reached 75 million to 90 million unique TCR beta chains, with about 11 million shared. Using immunoSEQ multiplex PCR, the repertoire was profiled, and TCRdb retains in-frame clones only, with some absent. V and J calls and clone size follow that table, whereas D and trimming were derived from the DNA. The sample yields roughly 100,000 clones, around 60% seen once. This CDR3 has 18 amino acids. V lost 6 bases to trimming and J lost 3 bases, with 27 bases between them. Germline lookup yields CDR1 SGHAT and CDR2 FQNNGV. This sample is drawn from a study of cytomegalovirus exposure and HLA in healthy donors. Study details: Assignment to the Caucasian-associated ancestry cluster applied to approximately 80% of the 300 to 500 genotyped donors. Overall study results and limits: An analysis that was carried out later associated 16,000 or so TCR beta sequences with HLA alleles at 0.05 false discovery rate. A highly shared variant cluster was judged a likely technical artifact.

Material: PBMCs. The gene calls are TRBV11-2 and TRBJ2-7, with a tentative D call TRBD1 (7 bases). The sequence came from a woman between 50 and 59 years old in good health and CMV-seronegative. CDR3 loop: CASSPSRGTAAFHYEQYF. CDR3 coding DNA: TGTGCCAGCAGTCCTTCACGGGGGACAGCGGCATTCCACTACGAGCAGTACTTC.